The source of this T cell receptor (beta chain) is a study of blood T cell repertoires in COVID-19. Study-level information: There were acute and convalescent COVID-19 samples, and they came from the United States, Italy and Spain.

Some clones are missing from TCRdb's copy, which holds only in-frame ones; the method was immunoSEQ multiplex PCR. The sample records 40,000 to 60,000 clones, around 84% being singletons. This sequence originates from a human donor in a cohort sampled during active COVID-19. Sequencing input: peripheral blood.

CDR3 amino acids: CSVPPPGQGTDTQYF. Written as DNA, the CDR3 is TGCAGCGTCCCTCCACCGGGACAGGGAACAGATACGCAGTATTTT. V gene TRBV29-1 combines with J gene TRBJ2-3, with TRBD1 identical over 9 bases. Germline V gene data show CDR1 as SQVTM and CDR2 as ANQGSEA. The ends lost 6 bases at V and 3 bases at J; junction bases unmatched: 10. This CDR3 is built from 15 residues.